The rows below give T cell receptor beta chains drawn from one sample of a study of blood T cell repertoires in COVID-19. Here immunoSEQ multiplex PCR was the method, and the copy in TCRdb shows in-frame clones only, minus some. The sample holds under 200,000 clones, roughly 88% seen once. Sequenced material: peripheral blood. The source of these receptors is a man aged 18-30 years with COVID-19, enrolled during active disease. Each CDR3 is given with its conserved first and last residue. The D gene is left open where the match is weak. Clone size is stated in some rows and not others, as once, few, many or a class when expanded.

d_call	v_call	cdr3_length	clone_size	j_call	cdr3_aa	cdr3_nt
-	TRBV7-2	15	-	TRBJ2-3	CASSLARTITDTQYF	TGTGCCAGCAGCTTAGCGCGGACTATTACAGATACGCAGTATTTT
-	TRBV10-1	14	-	TRBJ2-7	CASSPDRPPNEQYF	TGCGCCAGCAGTCCGGACAGACCTCCTAACGAGCAGTACTTC
TRBD1	TRBV11-2	15	once	TRBJ1-2	CASSLDRVLRYGYTF	TGTGCCAGCAGCTTGGACAGGGTTTTGCGCTATGGCTACACCTTC
-	TRBV5-1	11	-	TRBJ2-1	CASSESREQFF	TGCGCCAGCAGCGAAAGCAGGGAGCAGTTCTTC
-	TRBV5-5	15	-	TRBJ1-5	CASSLGEGGNQPQHF	TGTGCCAGCAGCTTGGGGGAGGGCGGCAATCAGCCCCAGCATTTT
-	TRBV27	15	-	TRBJ1-3	CASSLDRSSGNTIYF	TGTGCCAGCAGTTTAGACAGAAGCTCTGGAAACACCATATATTTT
TRBD2	TRBV19	15	-	TRBJ2-7	CASRPLAGSSYEQYF	TGTGCCAGTAGGCCTCTAGCGGGGAGCTCCTACGAGCAGTACTTC
-	TRBV28	17	-	TRBJ2-3	CASSFSPDSGSTDTQYF	TGTGCCAGCAGTTTTTCACCGGACAGTGGGAGCACAGATACGCAGTATTTT
TRBD1	TRBV5-1	17	-	TRBJ1-2	CASSFGQGQGSIYGYTF	TGCGCCAGCAGCTTTGGTCAGGGACAGGGATCCATCTATGGCTACACCTTC
-	TRBV29-1	13	-	TRBJ2-3	CSVESGSGDTQYF	TGCAGCGTTGAATCCGGGAGTGGGGATACGCAGTATTTT
TRBD2	TRBV7-9	17	-	TRBJ2-1	CASSTPDGTTTYNEQFF	TGTGCCAGCAGCACCCCCGATGGGACTACCACATACAATGAGCAGTTCTTC
-	TRBV3-1/TRBV3-2	14	-	TRBJ2-7	CASSQGPGTYEQYF	TGTGCCAGCAGCCAAGGCCCAGGGACCTACGAGCAGTACTTC
-	TRBV9	15	-	TRBJ2-3	CASSLRERSTDTQYF	TGTGCCAGCAGCCTTAGGGAGCGGAGCACAGATACGCAGTATTTT
-	TRBV27	13	few	TRBJ2-7	CASSPPLAYEQYF	TGTGCCAGCAGTCCTCCTCTTGCCTACGAGCAGTACTTC
-	TRBV30	16	-	TRBJ1-1	CAWTEERGRRDTEAFF	TGTGCCTGGACCGAGGAGCGGGGCAGGAGAGACACTGAAGCTTTCTTT
TRBD2	TRBV4-1	15	-	TRBJ2-1	CASSTSESSYNEQFF	TGCGCCAGCAGCACTAGCGAAAGCTCCTACAATGAGCAGTTCTTC
-	TRBV7-2	14	-	TRBJ1-1	CASSLSPTGTEAFF	TGTGCCAGCAGCTTATCCCCGACAGGCACTGAAGCTTTCTTT
TRBD2	TRBV7-2	16	-	TRBJ2-1	CASSLTPRAGLGEQFF	TGTGCCAGCAGCTTAACCCCCCGGGCGGGACTAGGTGAGCAGTTCTTC
-	TRBV7-7	16	-	TRBJ2-1	CASSLLSGSAVSEQFF	TGTGCCAGCAGCTTACTATCGGGGAGTGCGGTGAGTGAGCAGTTCTTC
TRBD1	TRBV6-5	15	-	TRBJ2-1	CASTQGVYSYNEQFF	TGTGCCAGCACCCAGGGGGTCTACTCCTACAATGAGCAGTTCTTC
TRBD1	TRBV5-6	17	once	TRBJ1-2	CASSLVGGTGDNYGYTF	TGTGCCAGCAGCTTAGTTGGCGGGACAGGGGATAACTATGGCTACACCTTC
TRBD2	TRBV10-1	14	-	TRBJ2-7	CASSFGTSNYEQYF	TGCGCCAGCAGTTTCGGGACTAGCAACTACGAGCAGTACTTC
TRBD1	TRBV5-1	17	-	TRBJ2-1	CASSSPLGTGVYNEQFF	TGCGCCAGCAGCTCGCCTTTAGGGACAGGGGTATACAATGAGCAGTTCTTC
-	TRBV28	14	-	TRBJ1-4	CASSLTRGGEKLLF	TGTGCCAGCAGTTTAACTCGGGGGGGTGAAAAACTGCTTTTT
TRBD2	TRBV12-3/TRBV12-4	13	once	TRBJ2-2	CASRREEAGELFF	TGTGCCAGCAGGCGGGAGGAGGCCGGGGAGCTGTTTTTT
-	TRBV29-1	14	-	TRBJ2-1	CSVQRAGAYNEQFF	TGCAGCGTTCAAAGGGCGGGGGCTTACAATGAGCAGTTCTTC
-	TRBV28	16	-	TRBJ2-1	CASSFWGGRSYNEQFF	TGTGCCAGCAGTTTTTGGGGGGGGCGCTCCTACAATGAGCAGTTCTTC
-	TRBV27	13	-	TRBJ2-7	CASSGGPSYEQYF	TGTGCCAGCAGCGGCGGTCCCTCCTACGAGCAGTACTTC
TRBD1	TRBV6-5	15	-	TRBJ2-7	CASSPYRGFGYEQYF	TGTGCCAGCAGCCCGTACAGGGGTTTTGGTTACGAGCAGTACTTC
TRBD2	TRBV6-4	14	-	TRBJ2-2	CASSDGRDTGELFF	TGTGCCAGCAGTGACGGGAGGGACACCGGGGAGCTGTTTTTT
-	TRBV5-6	12	-	TRBJ2-1	CASSPIGNEQFF	TGTGCCAGCAGCCCGATCGGGAATGAGCAGTTCTTC
TRBD1	TRBV6-5	15	-	TRBJ1-4	CASSFDRATNEKLFF	TGTGCCAGCAGTTTCGACAGGGCAACTAATGAAAAACTGTTTTTT
-	TRBV12-2	15	-	TRBJ1-2	CASRLASGTDYGYTF	TGTGCAAGTCGCTTAGCCAGCGGGACGGACTATGGCTACACCTTC
-	TRBV5-6	13	-	TRBJ2-5	CASSLANQETQYF	TGTGCCAGCAGCTTGGCCAACCAAGAGACCCAGTACTTC
TRBD1	TRBV27	14	-	TRBJ2-7	CASSIRDRPYEQYF	TGTGCCAGCAGTATCCGGGACAGGCCCTACGAGCAGTACTTC
TRBD1	TRBV14	13	-	TRBJ1-1	CASSHVDRGKAFF	TGTGCCAGCAGCCATGTCGACAGGGGGAAAGCTTTCTTT
TRBD2	TRBV6-5	16	-	TRBJ2-7	CASSYSTGLAVYEQYF	TGTGCCAGCAGTTACTCCACGGGACTAGCGGTCTACGAGCAGTACTTC
TRBD2	TRBV6-1	16	-	TRBJ2-7	CASSVRLAALRNEQYF	TGTGCCAGCAGTGTTCGTCTAGCGGCACTTAGGAACGAGCAGTACTTC
TRBD2	TRBV7-8	15	once	TRBJ2-1	CASSFSGRTYNEQFF	TGTGCCAGCAGCTTTAGCGGGAGAACCTACAATGAGCAGTTCTTC
TRBD2	TRBV7-9	15	-	TRBJ2-1	CASRPSGKINNEQFF	TGTGCCAGCAGACCTAGCGGGAAAATCAACAATGAGCAGTTCTTC
TRBD2	TRBV3-1/TRBV3-2	16	-	TRBJ2-1	CASSQDLGTGGNRQFF	TGTGCCAGCAGCCAAGATCTGGGGACGGGAGGGAATAGGCAGTTCTTC